This is a list of T cell receptor beta chains from one sample in a study of T cell responses to AZD1222 COVID-19 vaccine. Assay used: immunoSEQ multiplex PCR; TCRdb lists only in-frame clones, some missing. The data contain 80,000 to 90,000 clones, approximately 89% of them singletons. The sequencing used peripheral blood, collected on day 0 of AZD1222 vaccination. These TCRs come from an adult in good health. Both conserved end residues are trimmed from each CDR3. A D gene is named only where the DNA matches it firmly. The size of a clone is reported for some rows only, either as once, few or many, or as a class for expanded clones.

CDR3: ASSGGTSNQPQH
D: -
size: -
V: TRBV9
J: TRBJ1-5

CDR3: ASSLLAGDSGANVLT
D: TRBD2
size: -
V: TRBV5-5
J: TRBJ2-6

CDR3: ASSPPSGVGSPLH
D: -
size: -
V: TRBV18
J: TRBJ1-6

CDR3: ASSRLAGGKGTDTQY
D: TRBD2
size: -
V: TRBV3-1/TRBV3-2
J: TRBJ2-3

CDR3: ASSQGQGSEQY
D: TRBD1
size: -
V: TRBV3-1/TRBV3-2
J: TRBJ2-7

CDR3: ASSQSSGSSLYEQY
D: TRBD2
size: -
V: TRBV5-4
J: TRBJ2-7

CDR3: ASSFGSGELF
D: -
size: -
V: TRBV5-1
J: TRBJ2-2

CDR3: ASSQSLAGGPREQY
D: TRBD2
size: few
V: TRBV4-1
J: TRBJ2-7

CDR3: ASSPGDSLIMDEQF
D: -
size: -
V: TRBV3-1/TRBV3-2
J: TRBJ2-1

CDR3: ASSENIGLNYGYT
D: -
size: -
V: TRBV6-2/TRBV6-3
J: TRBJ1-2

CDR3: ASSLVGTGGAEAF
D: TRBD1
size: -
V: TRBV7-2
J: TRBJ1-1

CDR3: ASSQRWQGGRETQY
D: TRBD2
size: -
V: TRBV5-1
J: TRBJ2-5

CDR3: ASRQDRFMNTEAF
D: TRBD1
size: -
V: TRBV6-5
J: TRBJ1-1

CDR3: ASSYSGQINQPQH
D: TRBD1
size: -
V: TRBV6-5
J: TRBJ1-5

CDR3: ASTAAGQPRANYGYT
D: -
size: -
V: TRBV28
J: TRBJ1-2

CDR3: ASSQEAGPYEQY
D: -
size: -
V: TRBV4-3
J: TRBJ2-7

CDR3: ASSVRGDGASVNTGELF
D: -
size: -
V: TRBV9
J: TRBJ2-2

CDR3: ASSSRGYNEKLF
D: -
size: -
V: TRBV7-9
J: TRBJ1-4

CDR3: ASSLDLTEAF
D: -
size: few
V: TRBV3-1/TRBV3-2
J: TRBJ1-1

CDR3: ASSGQGAGYT
D: TRBD1
size: -
V: TRBV18
J: TRBJ1-2

CDR3: ASSLPGGETQY
D: TRBD2
size: -
V: TRBV5-1
J: TRBJ2-5

CDR3: ASSIDRSRQY
D: -
size: once
V: TRBV27
J: TRBJ2-7

CDR3: ASSIRVGANVLT
D: -
size: -
V: TRBV19
J: TRBJ2-6

CDR3: AWSEGMGQGGEEAF
D: TRBD1
size: -
V: TRBV30
J: TRBJ1-1

CDR3: ATNYRDHTDTQY
D: -
size: -
V: TRBV6-5
J: TRBJ2-3

CDR3: AWSVGSNQPQH
D: -
size: -
V: TRBV30
J: TRBJ1-5

CDR3: ASSELSSGNTIY
D: -
size: -
V: TRBV6-1
J: TRBJ1-3

CDR3: ASSTRDSIY
D: TRBD1
size: once
V: TRBV6-2/TRBV6-3
J: TRBJ1-3

CDR3: ASRQGSNQPQH
D: TRBD1
size: -
V: TRBV28
J: TRBJ1-5

CDR3: ASSLWPPTTGEAF
D: TRBD1
size: -
V: TRBV27
J: TRBJ1-1

CDR3: ASSPFESVNTEAF
D: -
size: -
V: TRBV18
J: TRBJ1-1

CDR3: ASSQVGVNTEAF
D: -
size: -
V: TRBV11-1
J: TRBJ1-1

CDR3: ASSPPQETQY
D: -
size: -
V: TRBV18
J: TRBJ2-5

CDR3: ASSGGQNNQPQH
D: -
size: -
V: TRBV2
J: TRBJ1-5

CDR3: ASSSQGPNIQY
D: -
size: -
V: TRBV12-3/TRBV12-4
J: TRBJ2-4

CDR3: ASSLVSWGSGETQY
D: -
size: -
V: TRBV11-3
J: TRBJ2-5

CDR3: ACSRGQAYNEQF
D: -
size: -
V: TRBV30
J: TRBJ2-1

CDR3: ATSDPRGRTDTQY
D: -
size: -
V: TRBV24-1
J: TRBJ2-3

CDR3: ASSRRTGRDEKLF
D: -
size: -
V: TRBV7-8
J: TRBJ1-4

CDR3: SATGGGELF
D: -
size: few
V: TRBV20-1
J: TRBJ2-2

CDR3: ASSQVGGYNSPLH
D: -
size: -
V: TRBV4-1
J: TRBJ1-6

CDR3: ASTKEIFSTYEQY
D: -
size: -
V: TRBV6-5
J: TRBJ2-7

CDR3: ASSQDPHPRRSYGYT
D: -
size: -
V: TRBV4-2
J: TRBJ1-2

CDR3: ASSQAGPRETQY
D: -
size: -
V: TRBV14
J: TRBJ2-5

CDR3: ASSETSGRLETQY
D: TRBD2
size: -
V: TRBV7-6
J: TRBJ2-5

CDR3: ASRGNPGTEAF
D: -
size: -
V: TRBV28
J: TRBJ1-1

CDR3: ASSIGSGFPQY
D: -
size: -
V: TRBV19
J: TRBJ2-7

CDR3: ASSLDAGLAGAELF
D: TRBD2
size: -
V: TRBV5-1
J: TRBJ2-2

CDR3: ASSPREIPGGTQY
D: -
size: -
V: TRBV7-9
J: TRBJ2-5

CDR3: ASSVTISGLRGPSSQETQY
D: TRBD2
size: -
V: TRBV9
J: TRBJ2-5

CDR3: ASSTQGPNTEAF
D: -
size: -
V: TRBV7-8
J: TRBJ1-1

CDR3: ASSLWEGGIETQY
D: TRBD1
size: -
V: TRBV9
J: TRBJ2-5

CDR3: ASSPGVSGANVLT
D: -
size: -
V: TRBV11-2
J: TRBJ2-6

CDR3: AWNSGANVLT
D: -
size: -
V: TRBV30
J: TRBJ2-6

CDR3: ASSLVGGLLDTDTQY
D: -
size: -
V: TRBV13
J: TRBJ2-3

CDR3: ASNRDRSSNEKLF
D: TRBD1
size: -
V: TRBV19
J: TRBJ1-4

CDR3: ASSPVGPYNEQF
D: -
size: once
V: TRBV3-1/TRBV3-2
J: TRBJ2-1

CDR3: ASSIGADRTAYGYT
D: -
size: -
V: TRBV19
J: TRBJ1-2

CDR3: ASGRQQTSLGYT
D: -
size: -
V: TRBV19
J: TRBJ1-2

CDR3: ASSLNGYTGELF
D: -
size: -
V: TRBV5-1
J: TRBJ2-2